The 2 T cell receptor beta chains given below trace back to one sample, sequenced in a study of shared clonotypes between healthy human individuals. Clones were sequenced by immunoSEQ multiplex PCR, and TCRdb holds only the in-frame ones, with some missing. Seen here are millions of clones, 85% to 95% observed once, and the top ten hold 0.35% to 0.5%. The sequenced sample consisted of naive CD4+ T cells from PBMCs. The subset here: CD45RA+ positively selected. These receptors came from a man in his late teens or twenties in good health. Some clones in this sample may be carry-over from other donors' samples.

The CDR3 region is CASSEGASGQFF. CDR3 coding DNA: TGTGCCAGCAGTGAAGGGGCTAGCGGGCAGTTCTTC. The chain has TRBV6-1 and TRBJ2-1; 7 nucleotides agree with TRBD2. The CDR3 covers 12 residues. CDR1 is MNHNS and CDR2 is SASEGT in the germline V gene. V lost 1 base to trimming and J lost 12 bases; unmatched junction nucleotides: 3.

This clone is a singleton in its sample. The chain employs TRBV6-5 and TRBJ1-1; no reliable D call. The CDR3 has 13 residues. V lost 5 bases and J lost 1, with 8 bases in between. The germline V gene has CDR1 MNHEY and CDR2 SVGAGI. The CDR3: CASSKRRNTEAFF. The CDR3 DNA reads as TGTGCCAGCAGTAAGAGGAGGAACACTGAAGCTTTCTTT.